The present T cell receptor (beta chain) was sequenced within a study of blood T cell repertoires in COVID-19. Here immunoSEQ multiplex PCR was the method, and the copy in TCRdb shows in-frame clones only, minus some. The sample contains approximately 400,000 clones, around 86% of which appear only once. The study drew participants aged roughly 18 to 95 years from 20 to 30 US areas. Trimming pared 3 bases from V and 1 base from J, leaving 15 bases between. This CDR3 contains 16 residues. The germline V gene has CDR1 MNHNS and CDR2 SASEGT. The chain combines TRBV6-1 with TRBJ1-2; D gene ambiguous. Input material: PBMCs or T cells enriched from blood (not recorded which). This TCR came from a woman between 50 and 59 years old who had recovered from COVID-19. Written as DNA, the CDR3 is TGTGCCAGCAGTGACACCAAAACAAACATTAACTATGGCTACACCTTC. This encodes CASSDTKTNINYGYTF.